Shown below are 15 T cell receptor beta chains from a single sample sequenced in a study of blood T cell repertoires in COVID-19. Repertoires were generated with immunoSEQ multiplex PCR, while TCRdb's copy carries only in-frame clones and drops some. The sample has roughly 140,000 clones, 80% to 90% seen once. Sample: peripheral blood. These receptors were obtained from a woman aged 45-65 years with acute or convalescent COVID-19.

This clone occurred a few times. CDR3 protein: CASTPVGAVTEAFF. DNA for the CDR3: TGTGCCAGCACCCCAGTGGGGGCCGTCACTGAAGCTTTCTTT. The chain has TRBV5-6 and TRBJ1-1; possibly TRBD1 for D (6 bases). The ends were cut back, 6 bases at V and 4 bases at J, with 16 bases in the middle. This CDR3 has 14 residues. Per the germline V gene, CDR1 is SGHDT and CDR2 is YYEEEE. Using reference TRBV5-6 and TRBJ1-1 for the parts outside the CDR3, the full variable domain is DAGVTQSPTHLIKTRGQQVTLRCSPKSGHDTVSWYQQALGQGPQFIFQYYEEEERQRGNFPDRFSGHQFPNYSSELNVNALLLGDSALYLCASTPVGAVTEAFFGQGTRLTVV.

V is TRBV29-1 and J is TRBJ2-7, with 14 bases matching TRBD2. Trimming cost V 6 bases and J 0 bases; bases outside gene matches: 4. Germline V gives CDR1 SQVTM, CDR2 ANQGSEA. The CDR3 is 15 residues long. The CDR3 protein is CSVRLAGGPSYEQYF. CDR3 sequence (DNA): TGCAGCGTGCGACTAGCGGGAGGGCCCTCCTACGAGCAGTACTTC.

The V call is TRBV20-1, the J call TRBJ1-1, with D maybe TRBD1 (6 bases). The CDR3 sequence is 10 residues long. The V gene lost 5 bases and the J gene lost 7 bases, with 8 bases spanning the gap. Per germline, CDR1 DFQATT and CDR2 SNEGSKA (reference sequence). This chain's CDR3 is CSAGQSEAFF. The DNA of the CDR3 is TGCAGTGCTGGACAGAGTGAAGCTTTCTTT.

This rearrangement joins TRBV10-3 to TRBJ2-2; the D gene is possibly TRBD2 (6 bases). The V end lost 6 bases, the J end lost 8 bases, and 13 bases lay between the germline ends. This CDR3 region has 13 residues. Germline CDR1 is ENHRY and CDR2 is SYGVKD. The CDR3 spells CAISETGEGELFF. CDR3 bases: TGTGCCATCAGCGAGACGGGGGAGGGGGAGCTGTTTTTT.

CDR3 residues: CASSQLSGNEQFF. DNA for the CDR3: TGCGCCAGCAGCCAATTGTCGGGTAATGAGCAGTTCTTC. The rearrangement joins TRBV4-1 to TRBJ2-1; D is unclear. Germline CDR1 and CDR2: MGHRA and YSYEKL. Trimming removed 2 bases from V and 7 bases from J, with 9 bases in between. There are 13 residues in the CDR3.

The V call is TRBV24-1, the J call TRBJ2-6, with 7 positions matching TRBD1. The trim removed 1 base at V and 0 bases at J, leaving 8 bases unmatched. This CDR3 region has 19 residues. Germline assignment: CDR1 KGHDR and CDR2 SFDVKD. CDR3 bases: TGTGCCACCAGTGATTTATTCCGGACAGGAGACTCTGGGGCCAACGTCCTGACTTTC. It translates to CATSDLFRTGDSGANVLTF.

The V and J genes are TRBV2 and TRBJ1-5, with a possible D match to TRBD1 (6 bases). The V end was cut by 4 bases, the J end by 10 bases, with 14 bases between. This CDR3 has 13 residues. CDR1 is SNHLY, CDR2 FYNNEI, per germline. The DNA for the CDR3 is TGTGCCAGCAGTGTGGACAGCCAGGGACCCCAGCATTTT. Its protein product is CASSVDSQGPQHF.

This chain connects TRBV7-2 to TRBJ2-5, with D uncertain. Germline loops: CDR1 SGHTA, CDR2 FQGNSA. V was cut by 5 bases and J by 4 bases, with 17 bases left in between. This CDR3 comprises 15 residues. CDR3: CASSAGLVVRETQYF. Written as DNA, the CDR3 is TGTGCCAGCAGCGCTGGTTTAGTCGTAAGAGAGACCCAGTACTTC.

The J gene is TRBJ2-7, the V gene TRBV18, with 9 nucleotides matching TRBD1. Germline CDR1 is KGHSH and CDR2 is LQKENI. J was trimmed by 4 bases and V by 3 bases; bases with no gene match: 4. The CDR3 covers 14 residues. For the CDR3, the DNA is TGTGCCAGCTCACCGCAAGGACAGGGGTACGAGCAGTACTTC. Residues: CASSPQGQGYEQYF.

The rearrangement joins TRBV7-6 to TRBJ2-5; the D gene is possibly TRBD2 (6 bases). Germline V gene sequence: CDR1 SGHVS, CDR2 FNYEAQ. The CDR3 sequence is 16 residues long. Trimming pared 2 bases from V and 5 bases from J, leaving 18 bases between. This CDR3 reads CASSLTGGVEWETQYF. Here the CDR3 DNA reads TGTGCCAGCAGCTTAACGGGCGGGGTAGAGTGGGAGACCCAGTACTTC.

This rearrangement joins TRBV19 to TRBJ1-5, with a weak D call TRBD1 (6 bases). From germline, CDR1 is LNHDA and CDR2 SQIVND (reference sequence). The CDR3 consists of 15 residues. V was pared by 7 bases and J by 7 bases, with 20 bases between. The CDR3 is CASNQGPGQRQPQHF. The CDR3 DNA reads as TGTGCCAGTAACCAGGGGCCCGGCCAACGGCAGCCCCAGCATTTT.

V is TRBV3-1 (or the pseudogene TRBV3-2) and J is TRBJ1-2; no reliable D call. The length of the CDR3 is 17 residues. With 1 base removed from V and 4 bases from J, the gap between germline ends came to 19 bases. Germline CDR1 reads LGHDT; CDR2 reads YNNKEL (reference sequence). The CDR3 nucleotides read TGTGCCAGCAGCCAAGTTAGTGGGGAGGAGGGCCCCTATGGCTACACCTTC. Protein: CASSQVSGEEGPYGYTF.

In its sample, this clone was seen once. This sequence joins TRBV5-1 and TRBJ2-5, with D tentatively TRBD1 (6 bases). V dropped 4 bases and J dropped 4 bases, with 14 bases sitting between them. Germline lookup yields CDR1 SGHRS and CDR2 YFSETQ. This CDR3 is 14 amino acids long. The chain's CDR3 is CASSTDLGGETQYF. In DNA, the CDR3 is TGCGCCAGCAGCACCGACCTAGGGGGAGAGACCCAGTACTTC.

This chain joins TRBV7-2 and TRBJ2-5, with 10 bases that match TRBD1. V lost 6 bases and J lost 4; bases outside the gene matches: 11. Germline CDR1 reads SGHTA; CDR2 reads FQGNSA. The CDR3 has 16 residues. CDR3 bases: TGTGCCAGCAGGGAACCGGGACAGGGGAATATAGAGACCCAGTACTTC. Protein: CASREPGQGNIETQYF.

The gene calls are TRBV18 and TRBJ1-6; 10 positions match TRBD1. There are 16 residues in the CDR3. Per the germline V gene, CDR1 is KGHSH and CDR2 is LQKENI. The ends lost 4 bases at V and 10 bases at J; junction bases unmatched: 10. CDR3 DNA: TGTGCCAGCTCACACACCGGGACAGGGGAAGGCTCACCCCTCCACTTT. It codes for CASSHTGTGEGSPLHF.